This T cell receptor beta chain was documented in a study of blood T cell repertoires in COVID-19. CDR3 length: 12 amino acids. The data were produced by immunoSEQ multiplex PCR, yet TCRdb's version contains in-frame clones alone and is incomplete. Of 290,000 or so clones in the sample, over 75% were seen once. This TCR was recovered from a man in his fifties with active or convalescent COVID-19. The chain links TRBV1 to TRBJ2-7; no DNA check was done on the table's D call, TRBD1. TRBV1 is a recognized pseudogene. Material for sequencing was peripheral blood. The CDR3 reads CTSSQTGTGPPV. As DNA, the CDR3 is TGCACCAGCAGCCAAACCGGGACAGGCCCTCCAGTC.